The present TCR beta chain was sequenced within a study of CD8+CD57+ T cells in acquired aplastic anemia. Study information: CD4+ and CD8+ cells, once sorted, gave DNA averaging approximately 3.4 ug.

A remark on this clonotype: One junction end disagrees with the germline gene, perhaps due to a read error.

Individuals selected for sequencing had exhibited CD8+CD57+ cell expansion on flow cytometry. Patients were untreated when blood was sampled. Germline V gene sequence: CDR1 WNHNN, CDR2 SYGVQD (reference sequence). This CDR3 is built from 12 residues. According to the study, genomic DNA was the template for TCR beta VDJ and CDR3 profiling. TCRdb recomputed calls from the reads with MiXCR, one row per CDR3 protein. There are about 180,000 distinct CDR3 sequences in the sample; about half occur only once, and 10% to 15% lies in the top ten. The TCR comes from a human donor with aplastic anemia. Source material: sorted CD4+, CD8+, or CD8+CD57+ T cells (not recorded which) from PBMCs. This chain connects TRBV10-1 to TRBJ2-7; D not certain. CDR3 sequence reads: CAISESNHEQYF. The CDR3 DNA follows: TGTGCCATCAGTGAGTCGAACCACGAGCAGTACTTC.